These 25 T cell receptor beta chains came from one sample sequenced in a study of sequential checkpoint blockade in melanoma. Described treatment: randomized to nivolumab then ipilimumab (arm A) or the reverse (arm B). This table comes from immunoSEQ multiplex PCR, and its TCRdb copy is limited to in-frame clones, with some not included. Among around 11,000 clones listed, 50% to 65% were seen once. The sample here was CD8+ T cells sorted from blood (inferred from file names), taken from a patient given nivolumab and ipilimumab in sequence. The source is a human donor with melanoma.

This clone has just a few counts. CDR3: CASSPPGQTYEQYF. CDR3 in DNA: TGTGCCAGCAGCCCACCGGGACAGACCTACGAGCAGTACTTC. V usage is TRBV6-5 and J usage is TRBJ2-7, with 7 bases matching TRBD1. After removal of 6 bases from V and 2 bases from J, the junction contained 7 bases not matched to a gene. The CDR3 covers 14 residues. From germline, CDR1 is MNHEY and CDR2 SVGAGI.

This clone occurred once. This chain links TRBV29-1 with TRBJ1-2; no clear D gene. The CDR3 is 14 residues long. Per germline, CDR1 SQVTM and CDR2 ANQGSEA. The V end was cut by 6 bases, the J end by 5 bases, with 19 bases between. The CDR3 loop is CSVQGGQSLYGYTF. The CDR3 DNA reads as TGCAGCGTCCAAGGTGGGCAGTCCCTATATGGCTACACCTTC.

As for this clone: Within the sample, other DNA sequences also encode this same CDR3. This chain connects TRBV30 to TRBJ2-4; 9 bases line up with TRBD1. The CDR3 has 17 amino acids. V shed 4 bases, J shed 9 bases, and the junction held 19 bases outside the gene matches. CDR1 is GTSNPN, CDR2 SVGIG, per germline (reference sequence). The DNA of the CDR3 is TGTGCCTGGATGGAGGGAACCCGGGACAGGGAATGGGGCATTCAGTACTTC. It is translated as CAWMEGTRDREWGIQYF.

V gene TRBV2 combines with J gene TRBJ1-1; D is perhaps TRBD1 (6 bases). Trimming removed 5 bases at V and 3 bases at J, with 10 bases between. The CDR3 runs 13 residues. Germline V gives CDR1 SNHLY, CDR2 FYNNEI. This chain's CDR3 is CASSNRVDTEAFF. For the CDR3, the DNA is TGTGCCAGCAGTAACAGGGTGGACACTGAAGCTTTCTTT.

This clone was counted between two and nine times. V and J are TRBV27 and TRBJ2-1; tentative D call: TRBD2 (6 bases). The CDR3 extends over 12 amino acids. V lost 11 bases, J lost 2 bases, and 10 bases lay in between. Looked up from germline, CDR1 is MNHEY and CDR2 is SMNVEV (reference sequence). The CDR3 here is CAGGGTYNEQFF. In nucleotides, the CDR3 is TGTGCCGGCGGAGGGACCTACAATGAGCAGTTCTTC.

This chain uses TRBV28 with TRBJ1-1; D ambiguous. V dropped 1 base and J dropped 1 base, with 7 bases sitting between them. This CDR3 contains 14 residues. CDR1 and CDR2 from the germline V gene are MDHEN and SYDVKM. The CDR3 region is CASSLYVGNTEAFF. Here the CDR3 DNA reads TGTGCCAGCAGTTTATATGTCGGGAACACTGAAGCTTTCTTT.

This clone was detected only a few times. V gene TRBV6-6 combines with J gene TRBJ1-5; 10 bases line up with TRBD1. The junction had 9 bases not matched to a gene; V was cut back by 7 bases and J by 3 bases. The CDR3 has 16 residues. CDR1 is MNHNY, CDR2 SVGAGI, per germline (reference sequence). Written as DNA, the CDR3 is TGTGCCAGCACTAACGGGGACAGGGGCAACAATCAGCCCCAGCATTTT. It translates to CASTNGDRGNNQPQHF.

The V call is TRBV10-1, the J call TRBJ2-2; D uncertain. There are 14 residues in the CDR3. Germline loops: CDR1 WNHNN, CDR2 SYGVQD (reference sequence). The germline V and J ends were trimmed by 2 bases and 2 bases, with 6 bases remaining between them. CDR3 residues: CASSERDNTGELFF. CDR3 coding DNA: TGCGCCAGCAGTGAGAGAGATAACACCGGGGAGCTGTTTTTT.

The chain employs TRBV10-3 and TRBJ2-5, with a weak D call TRBD1 (7 bases). The V end lost 3 bases, the J end lost 3 bases, and 11 bases lay between the germline ends. Germline-derived CDR1 and CDR2 are ENHRY and SYGVKD. This CDR3 region has 14 residues. CDR3 loop: CAISEAGGKETQYF. In DNA form, the CDR3 reads TGTGCCATCAGTGAAGCAGGGGGGAAAGAGACCCAGTACTTC.

V is TRBV7-2 and J is TRBJ1-2; D is possibly TRBD1 (6 bases). V was trimmed by 5 bases and J by 9 bases, leaving 13 bases between them. This CDR3 has 12 residues. From germline, CDR1 is SGHTA and CDR2 FQGNSA. The CDR3 DNA sequence: TGTGCCAGCAGCCCCAGGACAGAGAGCTACACCTTC. This gives the protein CASSPRTESYTF.

In regard to this clone: The sample carries other DNA sequences with the same CDR3. This sequence joins TRBV28 and TRBJ1-2, with 11 positions matching TRBD1. CDR1 and CDR2 from the germline V gene are MDHEN and SYDVKM. This CDR3 region has 14 residues. V lost 3 bases to trimming and J lost 4 bases; unmatched junction nucleotides: 1. CDR3 loop: CASSFGTGGYGYTF. DNA for the CDR3: TGTGCCAGCAGTTTCGGGACAGGGGGCTATGGCTACACCTTC.

The rearrangement joins TRBV7-9 to TRBJ1-1, with 7 nucleotides matching TRBD1. CDR3 length: 15 residues. The germline V gene has CDR1 SEHNR and CDR2 FQNEAQ (reference sequence). The trim removed 8 bases at V and 2 bases at J, leaving 11 bases unmatched. CDR3 nucleotides: TGTGCCAGCCTCCCCGCGGACAGGAGTAACACTGAAGCTTTCTTT. Amino acid sequence: CASLPADRSNTEAFF.

Judged by abundance, this clone is medium-sized. V gene TRBV12-5 combines with J gene TRBJ1-1; no firm D call. This CDR3 contains 13 residues. Trimming left V 0 bases short and J 7 bases short, with 9 bases between. Germline V CDR1 and CDR2: LGHNT, FRNRAP. The CDR3 is CASGLVDGLEAFF. The CDR3 nucleotides are TGTGCTAGTGGTTTGGTAGATGGACTTGAAGCTTTCTTT. Based on the CDR3 plus reference TRBV12-5 and TRBJ1-1, the full variable domain is DARVTQTPRHKVTEMGQEVTMRCQPILGHNTVFWYRQTMMQGLELLAYFRNRAPLDDSGMPKDRFSAEMPDATLATLKIQPSEPRDSAVYFCASGLVDGLEAFFGQGTRLTVV.

The J gene is TRBJ2-1, the V gene TRBV6-5; 9 bases fit TRBD2. From germline, CDR1 is MNHEY and CDR2 SVGAGI. Trimming took 7 bases from V and 7 from J; bases not matched to a gene: 11. This CDR3 comprises 15 residues. The CDR3 coding sequence is TGTGCCAGCACCTCGGATGCGGGAGGGCCGAATGAGCAGTTCTTC. Its protein is CASTSDAGGPNEQFF.

J is TRBJ2-1 and V is TRBV30, with 7 bases aligning to TRBD2. In germline, CDR1 is GTSNPN, CDR2 SVGIG (reference sequence). With V trimmed by 2 bases and J by 7 bases, 5 bases remained unmatched. This CDR3 is built from 13 residues. The CDR3: CAWSLGGVNEQFF. The CDR3 DNA sequence: TGTGCCTGGAGTCTGGGGGGGGTGAATGAGCAGTTCTTC. Based on the CDR3 plus reference TRBV30 and TRBJ2-1, the full variable domain is SQTIHQWPATLVQPVGSPLSLECTVEGTSNPNLYWYRQAAGRGLQLLFYSVGIGQISSEVPQNLSASRPQDRQFILSSKKLLLSDSGFYLCAWSLGGVNEQFFGPGTRLTVL.

This clone has just a few counts. This chain uses TRBV7-9 with TRBJ2-7, with 12 positions matching TRBD2. The CDR3 totals 16 residues. The junction had 11 bases not matched to a gene; V was cut back by 5 bases and J by 6 bases. From germline, CDR1 is SEHNR and CDR2 FQNEAQ (reference sequence). CDR3 amino acids: CASSPGLAGGRTEQYF. DNA for the CDR3: TGTGCCAGCAGCCCTGGCCTAGCGGGAGGGAGGACCGAGCAGTACTTC.

The sample holds a few counts of this clone. The chain has TRBV18 and TRBJ1-1; 7 bases line up with TRBD1. V lost 2 bases and J lost 7; bases outside the gene matches: 4. Looked up from germline, CDR1 is KGHSH and CDR2 is LQKENI. The CDR3 length is 13 residues. The CDR3 protein is CASSPGDRVEAFF. In nucleotides, the CDR3 is TGTGCCAGCTCACCAGGAGACAGGGTTGAAGCTTTCTTT.

J is TRBJ2-7 and V is TRBV7-3; a weak D match, TRBD2 (6 bases). The germline gives CDR1 SGHTA, CDR2 FQGTGA. This CDR3 comprises 13 residues. Trimming removed 2 bases at V and 6 bases at J, with 11 bases between. In DNA form, the CDR3 reads TGTGCCAGCAGCTTAGCTCCCGGGGGCGAGCAGTACTTC. Translated: CASSLAPGGEQYF.

This clone was counted once. This chain joins TRBV29-1 and TRBJ2-1; 12 bases fit TRBD2. CDR1 and CDR2 from the germline V gene are SQVTM and ANQGSEA. With 6 bases clipped from V and 8 bases from J, the junction kept 14 bases outside the gene matches. The CDR3 has 16 residues. Written as DNA, the CDR3 is TGCAGCGTAATTGGACTAGCGGGGCAGCGGGTCGATGAGCAGTTCTTC. Translating gives CSVIGLAGQRVDEQFF.

The CDR3 here is CASSLGPGVSTDTQYF. The CDR3 DNA reads as TGTGCCAGCAGCTTAGGGCCGGGGGTTAGCACAGATACGCAGTATTTT. The rearrangement links TRBV7-6 to TRBJ2-3; D may be TRBD2 (6 bases). The CDR3 is 16 amino acids. Germline V gives CDR1 SGHVS, CDR2 FNYEAQ. Trimming left V 1 base short and J 0 bases short, with 11 bases between.

The V and J genes are TRBV27 and TRBJ1-1; D call uncertain. Per the germline V gene, CDR1 is MNHEY and CDR2 is SMNVEV (reference sequence). Trimming removed 1 base from V and 1 base from J, with 7 bases in between. The CDR3 is 14 amino acids. CDR3 region: CASSLWARNTEAFF. In DNA form, the CDR3 reads TGTGCCAGCAGTTTATGGGCCCGGAACACTGAAGCTTTCTTT.

The chain carries TRBV9 and TRBJ2-3; 10 bases are a match to TRBD1. The length of the CDR3 is 15 residues. Trimming cost V 4 bases and J 6 bases; bases outside gene matches: 8. The germline V gene has CDR1 SGDLS and CDR2 YYNGEE. The CDR3 nucleotides are TGTGCCAGCAGCTCCGGGACAGGGGCGGGGGATACGCAGTATTTT. Translated, it gives CASSSGTGAGDTQYF.

This clone has just a few counts. The chain carries TRBV29-1 and TRBJ2-7, with D perhaps matching TRBD1 (5 bases). This CDR3 has 14 amino acids. The germline V and J ends were trimmed by 4 bases and 2 bases, with 15 bases remaining between them. Germline V gene sequence: CDR1 SQVTM, CDR2 ANQGSEA. This chain's CDR3 is CSVVGVKSAYEQYF. The CDR3 DNA reads as TGCAGCGTTGTAGGGGTAAAAAGTGCCTACGAGCAGTACTTC.

The rearrangement uses TRBV15 and TRBJ2-1; D uncertain. There are 13 residues in the CDR3. Trimming pared 2 bases from V and 8 bases from J, leaving 10 bases between. Germline CDR1 LNHNV, CDR2 YYDKDF (reference sequence). Here the CDR3 DNA reads TGTGCCACCAGCAGATCCCCTCTCGATGAGCAGTTCTTC. Residues: CATSRSPLDEQFF.

V usage is TRBV19 and J usage is TRBJ1-1; D not resolved. CDR3 length: 11 residues. V lost 3 bases and J 11 bases, leaving 10 bases between the germline ends. In germline, CDR1 is LNHDA, CDR2 SQIVND (reference sequence). CDR3 coding DNA: TGTGCCAGTAGTATGGCTAAGAGGGCTTTCTTT. Its protein product is CASSMAKRAFF. Combining the CDR3 with reference TRBV19 and TRBJ1-1 gives the whole variable domain DGGITQSPKYLFRKEGQNVTLSCEQNLNHDAMYWYRQDPGQGLRLIYYSQIVNDFQKGDIAEGYSVSREKKESFPLTVTSAQKNPTAFYLCASSMAKRAFFGQGTRLTVV.